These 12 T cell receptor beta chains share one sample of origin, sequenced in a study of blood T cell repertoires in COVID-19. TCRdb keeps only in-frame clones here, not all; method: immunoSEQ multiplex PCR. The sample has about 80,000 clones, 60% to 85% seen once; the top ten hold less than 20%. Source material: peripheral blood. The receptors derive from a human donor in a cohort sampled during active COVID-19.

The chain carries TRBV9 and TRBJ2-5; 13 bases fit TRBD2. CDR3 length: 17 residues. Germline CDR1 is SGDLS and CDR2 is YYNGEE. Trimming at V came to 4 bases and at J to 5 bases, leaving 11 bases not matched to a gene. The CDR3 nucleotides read TGTGCCAGCAGCCCAGGGACTAGCGGGGCTTATCGGGAGACCCAGTACTTC. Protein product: CASSPGTSGAYRETQYF. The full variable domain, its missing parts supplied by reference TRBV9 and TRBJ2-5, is DSGVTQTPKHLITATGQRVTLRCSPRSGDLSVYWYQQSLDQGLQFLIQYYNGEERAKGNILERFSAQQFPDLHSELNLSSLELGDSALYFCASSPGTSGAYRETQYFGPGTRLLVL.

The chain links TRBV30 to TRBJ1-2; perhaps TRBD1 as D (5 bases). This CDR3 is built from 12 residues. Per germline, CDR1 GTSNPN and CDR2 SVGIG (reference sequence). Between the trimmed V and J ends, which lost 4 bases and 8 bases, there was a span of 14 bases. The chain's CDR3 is CAWKYVGEGYTF. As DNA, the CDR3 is TGTGCCTGGAAATACGTAGGGGAAGGCTACACCTTC.

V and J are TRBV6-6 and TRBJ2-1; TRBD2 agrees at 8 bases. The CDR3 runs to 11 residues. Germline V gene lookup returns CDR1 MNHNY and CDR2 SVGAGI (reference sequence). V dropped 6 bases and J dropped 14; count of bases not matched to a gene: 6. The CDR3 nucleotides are TGTGCCAGCAGCTTAGCGGGATCAGAGTTCTTC. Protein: CASSLAGSEFF.

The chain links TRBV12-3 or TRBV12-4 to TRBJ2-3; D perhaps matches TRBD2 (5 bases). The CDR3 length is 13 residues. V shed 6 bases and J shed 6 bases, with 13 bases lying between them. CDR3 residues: CASRPGFSDTQYF. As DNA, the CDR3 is TGTGCCAGCAGGCCGGGGTTTAGTGATACGCAGTATTTT.

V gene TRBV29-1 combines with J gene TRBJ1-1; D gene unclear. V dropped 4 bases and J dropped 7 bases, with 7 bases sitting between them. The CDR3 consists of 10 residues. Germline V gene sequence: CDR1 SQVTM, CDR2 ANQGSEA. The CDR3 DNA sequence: TGCAGCGTTGCCGAGATTGAAGCTTTCTTT. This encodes CSVAEIEAFF.

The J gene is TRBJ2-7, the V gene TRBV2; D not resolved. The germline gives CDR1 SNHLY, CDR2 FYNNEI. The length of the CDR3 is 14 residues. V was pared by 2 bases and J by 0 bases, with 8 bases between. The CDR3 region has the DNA TGTGCCAGCAGTGAACTAGGTTCCTCCTACGAGCAGTACTTC. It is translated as CASSELGSSYEQYF.

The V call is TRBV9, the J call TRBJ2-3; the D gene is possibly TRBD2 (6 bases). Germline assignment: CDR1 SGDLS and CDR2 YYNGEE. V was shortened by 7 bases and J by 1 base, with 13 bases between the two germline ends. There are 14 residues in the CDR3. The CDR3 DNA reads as TGTGCCAGCGGATTAGCGGTGGGCACAGATACGCAGTATTTT. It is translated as CASGLAVGTDTQYF.

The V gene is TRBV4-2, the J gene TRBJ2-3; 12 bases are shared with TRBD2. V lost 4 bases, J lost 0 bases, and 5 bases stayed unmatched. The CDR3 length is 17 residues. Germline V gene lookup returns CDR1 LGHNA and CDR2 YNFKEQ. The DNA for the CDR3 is TGTGCCAGCAGCCCCGGACTAGCGGGGACTAGCACAGATACGCAGTATTTT. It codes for CASSPGLAGTSTDTQYF.

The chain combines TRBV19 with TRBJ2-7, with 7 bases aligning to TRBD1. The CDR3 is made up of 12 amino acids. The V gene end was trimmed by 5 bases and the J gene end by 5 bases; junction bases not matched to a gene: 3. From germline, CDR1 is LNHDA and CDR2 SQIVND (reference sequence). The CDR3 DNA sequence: TGTGCCAGTAGTCTCACAGGGGACGAGCAGTACTTC. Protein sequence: CASSLTGDEQYF.

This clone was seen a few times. The CDR3 loop is CARNLLAGDNEQFF. The CDR3 nucleotides are TGTGCCAGGAATCTTTTAGCGGGAGACAATGAGCAGTTCTTC. The rearrangement uses TRBV2 and TRBJ2-1; 9 nucleotides align to TRBD2. The CDR3 is made up of 14 amino acids. Unmatched junction bases numbered 8, after V lost 9 bases and J lost 5 bases. Germline V gene lookup returns CDR1 SNHLY and CDR2 FYNNEI.

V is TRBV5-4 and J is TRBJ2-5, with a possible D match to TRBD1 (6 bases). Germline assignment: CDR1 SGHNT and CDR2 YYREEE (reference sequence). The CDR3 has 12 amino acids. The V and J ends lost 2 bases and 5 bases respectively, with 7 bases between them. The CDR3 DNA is TGTGCCAGCAGCTTCCAGGGGGAGACCCAGTACTTC. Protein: CASSFQGETQYF. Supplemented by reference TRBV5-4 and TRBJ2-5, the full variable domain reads ETGVTQSPTHLIKTRGQQVTLRCSSQSGHNTVSWYQQALGQGPQFIFQYYREEENGRGNFPPRFSGLQFPNYSSELNVNALELDDSALYLCASSFQGETQYFGPGTRLLVL.

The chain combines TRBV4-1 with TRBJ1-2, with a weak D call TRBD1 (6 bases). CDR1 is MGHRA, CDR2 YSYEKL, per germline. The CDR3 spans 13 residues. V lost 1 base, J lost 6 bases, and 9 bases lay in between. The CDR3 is CASSQGAGDGYTF. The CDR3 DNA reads TGCGCCAGCAGCCAAGGGGCAGGGGATGGCTACACCTTC.